These 28 T cell receptor beta chains share one sample of origin, sequenced in a study of yellow fever vaccine responses in identical twins. TCRdb reprocessed the RT-PCR reads via MiXCR and lists one record per CDR3 protein. In the table there are around 2,200 distinct CDR3 sequences, roughly 9.4% of which are singletons. Sequences were derived from T cells from blood (PBMCs), unsorted or a sorted subset (not recorded which), sampled 2 to 3 years after vaccination. All receptors derive from a woman aged 18-29 years who received the yellow fever vaccine.

The chain couples TRBV6-2 or TRBV6-3 to TRBJ2-7, with TRBD2 matching 9 bases. Germline assignment: CDR1 MNHEY and CDR2 SVGEGT. This CDR3 region has 14 residues. Germline trimming cut 0 bases from V and 4 bases from J; bases unmatched to any gene: 1. The DNA of the CDR3 is TGTGCCAGCAGTTACTCTAGCGGGAGTTACGAGCAGTACTTC. It encodes CASSYSSGSYEQYF.

In its sample, this clonotype ranks as medium-sized. The rearrangement links TRBV4-3 to TRBJ2-1; unclear D gene. This CDR3 contains 12 residues. The germline V and J ends were trimmed by 1 base and 9 bases, with 7 bases remaining between them. Germline V gives CDR1 LGHNA, CDR2 YSLEER. The CDR3 sequence: CASSQVNGEQFF. CDR3 coding DNA: TGCGCCAGCAGCCAAGTGAATGGTGAGCAGTTCTTC.

The chain combines TRBV2 with TRBJ2-7; 12 bases are a match to TRBD2. Germline V gene lookup returns CDR1 SNHLY and CDR2 FYNNEI. V lost 2 bases to trimming and J lost 1 base; unmatched junction nucleotides: 3. The CDR3 runs 16 residues. The CDR3, as DNA: TGTGCCAGCAGTGAAAGACTAGCGGGGGATTCCTACGAGCAGTACTTC. Amino acids: CASSERLAGDSYEQYF.

By frequency in the sample, this clonotype is large. The V call is TRBV7-6, the J call TRBJ1-4; 7 bases agree with TRBD1. This CDR3 comprises 15 residues. V trimming: 5 bases; J trimming: 4 bases; junction bases outside the gene matches: 7. From germline, CDR1 is SGHVS and CDR2 FNYEAQ. CDR3 DNA sequence: TGTGCCAGCAGCGCCCGACAGGGCAGTAATGAAAAACTGTTTTTT. This sequence encodes CASSARQGSNEKLFF.

The sample holds a few counts of this clonotype. The chain joins TRBV11-1 to TRBJ2-1; TRBD2 matches at 7 bases. Germline lookup yields CDR1 SGHAT and CDR2 FQDESV (reference sequence). This CDR3 has 14 residues. V gave up 5 bases and J gave up 6 bases; unmatched junction bases: 7. CDR3 region: CASSPWGGSNEQFF. The CDR3 nucleotides are TGTGCCAGCAGCCCCTGGGGCGGGAGCAATGAGCAGTTCTTC.

This chain joins TRBV24-1 and TRBJ2-7; no reliable D call. The germline gives CDR1 KGHDR, CDR2 SFDVKD. CDR3 length: 14 residues. V gave up 3 bases and J gave up 3 bases, with 11 bases separating them. CDR3 region: CATSDGVMNYEQYF. CDR3 nucleotides: TGTGCCACCAGTGATGGCGTCATGAACTACGAGCAGTACTTC.

V gene TRBV4-2 combines with J gene TRBJ2-7, with 7 bases lining up with TRBD2. The V gene end was trimmed by 0 bases and the J gene end by 5 bases; junction bases not matched to a gene: 7. The CDR3 runs 15 residues. Per the germline V gene, CDR1 is LGHNA and CDR2 is YNFKEQ. CDR3 region: CASSQELAGNHEQYF. The DNA of the CDR3 is TGTGCCAGCAGCCAAGAATTAGCGGGTAACCACGAGCAGTACTTC.

This clonotype was seen more than once but under ten times. This chain uses TRBV15 with TRBJ2-1, with D perhaps matching TRBD1 (5 bases). In germline, CDR1 is LNHNV, CDR2 YYDKDF (reference sequence). Trimming stripped 3 bases from V and 3 bases from J, with 12 bases between. The CDR3 contains 15 residues. This chain's CDR3 is CATSRTREGYNEQFF. The CDR3 region has the DNA TGTGCCACCAGCAGGACCAGGGAAGGCTACAATGAGCAGTTCTTC.

The chain couples TRBV10-1 to TRBJ2-7; D remains unclear. Trimming left V 3 bases short and J 1 base short, with 13 bases between. CDR1 is WNHNN, CDR2 SYGVQD, per germline (reference sequence). This CDR3 is 15 amino acids long. The CDR3, as DNA: TGCGCCAGCAGTGATATATGTGTTTCTTCCTACGAGCAGTACTTC. Its protein product is CASSDICVSSYEQYF.

The chain is built from TRBV14 and TRBJ2-1, with 8 nucleotides matching TRBD2. Looked up from germline, CDR1 is SGHDN and CDR2 is FVKESK. With 3 bases clipped from V and 8 bases from J, the junction kept 9 bases outside the gene matches. This CDR3 spans 15 amino acids. Written as DNA, the CDR3 is TGTGCCAGCAGCCATTGGCGGGGGGCCGTCGATGAGCAGTTCTTC. Translating it yields CASSHWRGAVDEQFF.

This clonotype has more than one count but fewer than ten. The gene calls are TRBV29-1 and TRBJ2-3, with a tentative D call TRBD1 (6 bases). Between the trimmed V and J ends, which lost 5 bases and 0 bases, there was a span of 9 bases. This CDR3 is built from 13 residues. The germline V gene has CDR1 SQVTM and CDR2 ANQGSEA. CDR3: CSVRGQSTDTQYF. The CDR3 DNA reads as TGCAGCGTTCGGGGACAAAGCACAGATACGCAGTATTTT.

V usage is TRBV10-3 and J usage is TRBJ1-1; TRBD1 might be the D (5 bases). Between the trimmed V and J ends, which lost 4 bases and 4 bases, there was a span of 10 bases. This CDR3 region has 13 residues. Germline V gene lookup returns CDR1 ENHRY and CDR2 SYGVKD. The CDR3 region is CAISVQGSTEAFF. CDR3 nucleotide sequence: TGTGCCATCAGTGTGCAGGGCTCCACTGAAGCTTTCTTT.

As for this clonotype: At one end, the junction sequence differs from germline, possibly due to a read error. The genes are TRBV7-6 and TRBJ2-3, with 9 nucleotides matching TRBD2. This CDR3 has 17 amino acids. Germline lookup yields CDR1 SGHVS and CDR2 FNYEAQ. This chain's CDR3 is CASSLCPSGAHTDTQYF. The CDR3 coding sequence is TGTGCTAGCAGCTTATGTCCTAGCGGGGCCCATACAGATACGCAGTATTTT.

By share, this clonotype ranks as large. The chain couples TRBV6-5 to TRBJ2-1; 8 bases are a match to TRBD2. Trimming removed 0 bases from V and 1 base from J; junction bases left unmatched: 2. Germline V gene sequence: CDR1 MNHEY, CDR2 SVGAGI. The CDR3 spans 16 residues. As DNA, the CDR3 is TGTGCCAGCAGTTACTCGAGACTAGCGTCCTACAATGAGCAGTTCTTC. Translating it yields CASSYSRLASYNEQFF.

The chain has TRBV11-1 and TRBJ2-7; D may match TRBD1 or TRBD2 (5 bases each). V lost 0 bases to trimming and J lost 5 bases, with 8 bases between them. Germline CDR1 reads SGHAT; CDR2 reads FQDESV (reference sequence). CDR3 length: 13 residues. The CDR3 spells CASSLAGDHEQYF. DNA of the CDR3: TGTGCCAGCAGCTTAGCGGGGGACCACGAGCAGTACTTC.

Only a few counts were recorded for this clonotype. J is TRBJ1-2 and V is TRBV6-2 or TRBV6-3; D ambiguous. This CDR3 region has 15 residues. Germline loops: CDR1 MNHEY, CDR2 SVGEGT. V lost 2 bases, J lost 6 bases, and 16 bases lay in between. The CDR3 bases are TGTGCCAGCAGTTACCCAGAATGGGGAATCAATGGCTACACCTTC. Translation gives CASSYPEWGINGYTF.

This clonotype occurred a few times. The CDR3 sequence: CASHPGFF. The CDR3 nucleotides are TGCGCCAGCCACCCAGGTTTCTTC. The chain recombines TRBV10-1 with TRBJ2-1; D uncertain. Trimming cost V 8 bases and J 16 bases, with 9 bases left between them. The CDR3 covers 8 residues. The V gene's germline CDR1 is WNHNN and CDR2 SYGVQD (reference sequence).

The V and J genes are TRBV10-3 and TRBJ1-2; D gene ambiguous. The CDR3 runs to 13 residues. The V end lost 2 bases, the J end lost 4 bases, and 8 bases lay between the germline ends. The germline V gene has CDR1 ENHRY and CDR2 SYGVKD. The CDR3 DNA reads TGTGCCATCAGTGAGGGACCTAGCTATGGCTACACCTTC. Protein product: CAISEGPSYGYTF.

This clonotype is termed large. The rearrangement links TRBV4-1 to TRBJ1-6, with unresolved D. This CDR3 has 15 amino acids. Germline CDR1 is MGHRA and CDR2 is YSYEKL. V dropped 2 bases and J dropped 10 bases, with 15 bases sitting between them. The CDR3 bases are TGCGCCAGCAGCCAAATAAACGGGAGGACCTCACCCCTCCACTTT. Residues: CASSQINGRTSPLHF.

This clonotype was seen more than once but under ten times. This chain joins TRBV6-5 and TRBJ2-5; D gene unclear. Germline CDR1 is MNHEY and CDR2 is SVGAGI. Trimming cost V 4 bases and J 5 bases, with 5 bases left between them. The CDR3 covers 11 residues. CDR3 region: CASSFRETQYF. The CDR3, as DNA: TGTGCCAGCAGTTTTCGGGAGACCCAGTACTTC.

This sequence joins TRBV10-1 and TRBJ1-1; D is possibly TRBD1 (6 bases). CDR3 length equals 11 residues. The germline CDR1 and CDR2 sequences are WNHNN and SYGVQD (reference sequence). V dropped 4 bases and J dropped 11 bases, with 11 bases sitting between them. The CDR3 DNA follows: TGCGCCAGCAGTGGCGACAGGTGGGCTTTCTTT. Translating it yields CASSGDRWAFF.

The table lists this clonotype with a few counts. The chain couples TRBV5-1 to TRBJ2-1; D not resolved. V was pared by 0 bases and J by 1 base, with 8 bases between. The CDR3 extends over 15 amino acids. Germline assignment: CDR1 SGHRS and CDR2 YFSETQ. The CDR3 DNA reads TGCGCCAGCAGCTTGGCGGTTCTATCCTACAATGAGCAGTTCTTC. Amino acids: CASSLAVLSYNEQFF.

This clonotype is medium-sized within its sample. V is TRBV10-1 and J is TRBJ2-3, with D hard to call. The CDR3 sequence is 16 residues long. The V and J ends lost 7 bases and 1 base respectively, with 18 bases between them. Germline V gives CDR1 WNHNN, CDR2 SYGVQD (reference sequence). The CDR3 protein is CASKAHPSTRTDTQYF. In nucleotides, the CDR3 is TGCGCCAGCAAGGCCCACCCTTCCACCCGCACAGATACGCAGTATTTT.

This clonotype has more than one count but fewer than ten. The rearrangement joins TRBV10-3 to TRBJ2-1; 9 bases agree with TRBD2. This CDR3 comprises 15 residues. Trimming removed 6 bases from V and 4 bases from J; junction bases left unmatched: 7. Germline V lookup: CDR1 ENHRY, CDR2 SYGVKD. The CDR3 region has the DNA TGTGCCATCAGCCGGACTAGCGAGCCTTACAATGAGCAGTTCTTC. It codes for CAISRTSEPYNEQFF.

The genes are TRBV6-1 and TRBJ1-5, with D hard to call. CDR3 size: 13 residues. V lost 5 bases to trimming and J lost 1 base, with 6 bases between them. CDR1 MNHNS and CDR2 SASEGT come from the germline V gene. CDR3 in DNA: TGTGCCAGCAGTCCCGGCAGCAATCAGCCCCAGCATTTT. Protein: CASSPGSNQPQHF.

This sequence joins TRBV5-1 and TRBJ2-6, with 12 bases identical to TRBD2. Looked up from germline, CDR1 is SGHRS and CDR2 is YFSETQ. This CDR3 has 18 residues. The junction had 3 bases not matched to a gene; V was cut back by 2 bases and J by 0 bases. DNA of the CDR3: TGCGCCAGCAGCTTTGGACTAGCGGGATACTCTGGGGCCAACGTCCTGACTTTC. Its translation: CASSFGLAGYSGANVLTF.

CDR3 in amino acids: CASSGDLQETQYF. The CDR3 nucleotides are TGTGCCAGCAGTGGGGACTTACAAGAGACCCAGTACTTC. The rearrangement links TRBV2 to TRBJ2-5; TRBD2 is a possible D gene (6 bases). Trimming left V 4 bases short and J 2 bases short, with 8 bases between. The CDR3 runs 13 residues. Germline V gene sequence: CDR1 SNHLY, CDR2 FYNNEI.

This clonotype was seen more than once but under ten times. This rearrangement joins TRBV28 to TRBJ2-2; D not certain. The germline V gene encodes CDR1 MDHEN and CDR2 SYDVKM. Deletions cut 3 bases from V and 1 base from J, with 6 bases between. This CDR3 region has 14 residues. CDR3 region: CASSLLQNTGELFF. CDR3 coding DNA: TGTGCCAGCAGTTTGTTACAGAACACCGGGGAGCTGTTTTTT. Variable domain in full (rest from reference TRBV28 and TRBJ2-2): DVKVTQSSRYLVKRTGEKVFLECVQDMDHENMFWYRQDPGLGLRLIYFSYDVKMKEKGDIPEGYSVSREKKERFSLILESASTNQTSMYLCASSLLQNTGELFFGEGSRLTVL.